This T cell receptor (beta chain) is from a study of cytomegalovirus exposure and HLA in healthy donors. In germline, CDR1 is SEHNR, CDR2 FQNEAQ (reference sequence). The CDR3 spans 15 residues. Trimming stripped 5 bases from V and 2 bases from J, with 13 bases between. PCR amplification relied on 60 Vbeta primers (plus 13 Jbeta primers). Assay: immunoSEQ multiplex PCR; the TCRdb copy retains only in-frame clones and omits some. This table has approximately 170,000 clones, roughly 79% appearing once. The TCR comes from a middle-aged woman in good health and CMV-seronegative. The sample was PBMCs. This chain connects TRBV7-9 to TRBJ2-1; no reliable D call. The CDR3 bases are TGTGCCAGCAGCGCCTCTAGTGGCCCCTACAATGAGCAGTTCTTC. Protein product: CASSASSGPYNEQFF.